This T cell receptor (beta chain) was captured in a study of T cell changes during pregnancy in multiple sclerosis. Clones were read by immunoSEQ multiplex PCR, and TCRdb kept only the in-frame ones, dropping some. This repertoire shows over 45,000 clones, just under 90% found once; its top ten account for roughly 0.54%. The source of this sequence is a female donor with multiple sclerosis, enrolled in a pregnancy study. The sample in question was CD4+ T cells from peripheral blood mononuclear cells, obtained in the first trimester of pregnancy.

This CDR3 reads CASSYGGARTGELFF. The CDR3 nucleotides are TGTGCCAGCAGTTACGGGGGGGCGCGTACCGGGGAGCTGTTTTTT. The chain couples TRBV6-6 to TRBJ2-2; tentatively, D is TRBD2 (7 bases). CDR3 length equals 15 residues. Germline V gene lookup returns CDR1 MNHNY and CDR2 SVGAGI (reference sequence). The germline V and J ends were trimmed by 2 bases and 5 bases, with 12 bases remaining between them.